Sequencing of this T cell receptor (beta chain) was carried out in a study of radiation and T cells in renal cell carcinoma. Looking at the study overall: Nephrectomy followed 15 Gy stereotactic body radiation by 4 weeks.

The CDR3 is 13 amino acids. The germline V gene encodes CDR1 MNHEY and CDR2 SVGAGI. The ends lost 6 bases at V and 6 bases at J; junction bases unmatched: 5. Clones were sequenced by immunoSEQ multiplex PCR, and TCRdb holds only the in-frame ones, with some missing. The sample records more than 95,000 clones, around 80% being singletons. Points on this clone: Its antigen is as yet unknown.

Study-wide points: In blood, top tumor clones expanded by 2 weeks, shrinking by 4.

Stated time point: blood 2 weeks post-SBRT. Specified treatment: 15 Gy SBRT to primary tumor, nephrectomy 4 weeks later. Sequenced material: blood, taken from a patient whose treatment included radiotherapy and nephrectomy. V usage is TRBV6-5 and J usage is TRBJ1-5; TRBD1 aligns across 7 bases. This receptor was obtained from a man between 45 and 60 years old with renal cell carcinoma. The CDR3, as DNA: TGTGCCAGCAGAACTTCAGGGGGTCAGCCCCAGCATTTT. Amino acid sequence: CASRTSGGQPQHF.